This T cell receptor (beta chain) was identified during a study of blood T cell repertoires in COVID-19. TCRdb keeps only in-frame clones here, not all; method: immunoSEQ multiplex PCR. The profile covers approximately 350,000 clones, with 86% appearing a single time and about 7.1% taken by the ten largest. The V and J ends lost 4 bases and 6 bases respectively, with 12 bases between them. The CDR3 extends over 14 amino acids. The V gene's germline CDR1 is LNHDA and CDR2 SQIVND (reference sequence). The chain uses TRBV19 and TRBJ2-2; possible D gene TRBD2, 5 bases. The sequence was obtained from a woman aged 60-75 years with COVID-19, enrolled during active disease. The sample taken for sequencing was peripheral blood. The CDR3 DNA reads as TGTGCCAGTAGTACCCCGGGAAAGGCCGGGGAGCTGTTTTTT. It yields the protein CASSTPGKAGELFF.